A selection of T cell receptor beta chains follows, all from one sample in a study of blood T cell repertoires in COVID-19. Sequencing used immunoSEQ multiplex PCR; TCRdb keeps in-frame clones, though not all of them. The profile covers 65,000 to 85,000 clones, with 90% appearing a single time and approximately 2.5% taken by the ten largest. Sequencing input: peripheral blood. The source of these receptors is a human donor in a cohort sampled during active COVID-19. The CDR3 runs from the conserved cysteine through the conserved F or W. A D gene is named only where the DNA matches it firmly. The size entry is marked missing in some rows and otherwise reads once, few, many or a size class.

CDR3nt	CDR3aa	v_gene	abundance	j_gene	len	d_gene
TGTGCCAGCAGTGAATTTTTTAGCGGGGGATACTACGAGCAGTACTTC	CASSEFFSGGYYEQYF	TRBV6-1	NA	TRBJ2-7	16	TRBD2
TGTGCCAGTAGTCCCCTAGGAGGGGACAGGTTGGGATCCTATGGCTACACCTTC	CASSPLGGDRLGSYGYTF	TRBV19	NA	TRBJ1-2	18	TRBD1
TGTGCCAGCAGCTTAACGGGGCAGCGGGAGAGAAACACCGGGGAGCTGTTTTTT	CASSLTGQRERNTGELFF	TRBV7-3	once	TRBJ2-2	18	TRBD2
TGTGCCAGCAGAAGATTCGGACAGCAAGCTATGAACACTGAAGCTTTCTTT	CASRRFGQQAMNTEAFF	TRBV27	NA	TRBJ1-1	17	NA
TGTGCCAGCAGCTCTGGGACAGGATATAATTCACCCCTCCACTTT	CASSSGTGYNSPLHF	TRBV11-2	NA	TRBJ1-6	15	TRBD1
TGCGCCAGCAGCTTGGACGGACTAGCGGCTACAGATACGCAGTATTTT	CASSLDGLAATDTQYF	TRBV5-1	NA	TRBJ2-3	16	TRBD2
TGTGCCAGTAGTTTAACCGGGACAGCGAACACTGAAGCTTTCTTT	CASSLTGTANTEAFF	TRBV19	NA	TRBJ1-1	15	TRBD1
TGCGCCAGCAGCCAACGGACAGGGGGCGAGGGCACTGAAGCTTTCTTT	CASSQRTGGEGTEAFF	TRBV4-3	NA	TRBJ1-1	16	TRBD1
TGTGCCAGCTCACCTCTGACTTCGACAGGGGGAGAGACCCAGTACTTC	CASSPLTSTGGETQYF	TRBV18	NA	TRBJ2-5	16	TRBD1
TGTGCCAGCAGCTCAGGGGTTGGGGCCAACGTCCTGACTTTC	CASSSGVGANVLTF	TRBV7-9	NA	TRBJ2-6	14	NA
TGTGCCAGCAGCCCCCAAGGGACTGGGGGTGATACGCAGTATTTT	CASSPQGTGGDTQYF	TRBV9	once	TRBJ2-3	15	NA
TGTGCCAGCAGATCGACACAGGGGGCCAGGGAGACCCAGTACTTC	CASRSTQGARETQYF	TRBV5-6	NA	TRBJ2-5	15	TRBD1
TGTGCCAGCAGCCAAGGGACAGGGTCCTACGAGCAGTACTTC	CASSQGTGSYEQYF	TRBV7-9	once	TRBJ2-7	14	TRBD1
TGTGCCAGCAGTTACGCGGCTAGCGGGGGGGATACGCAGTATTTT	CASSYAASGGDTQYF	TRBV6-2/TRBV6-3	NA	TRBJ2-3	15	TRBD2
TGTGCCAGCAGCCAACCCCGGACAGGGGCAACGGACATTCAGTACTTC	CASSQPRTGATDIQYF	TRBV3-1/TRBV3-2	many	TRBJ2-4	16	TRBD1